This TCR beta chain is drawn from a study of T-cell memory formation after mild COVID-19. Comments on this clonotype: Antigen specificity is unknown.

Employing constant-segment primers, 5'RACE generated TCR alpha and TCR beta cDNA libraries bearing sample barcodes and UMIs. MiXCR, run by TCRdb on the 5' RACE reads, gives a single entry per CDR3 protein. Altogether about 270,000 distinct CDR3 sequences are present, 15% to 19% being singletons, with the ten largest covering more than 2%. General study findings and limits: Largely, contracting CD4+ clones fell within CM and EM, and contracting CD8+ clones within EMRA.

The sample was PBMCs or a T cell subset sorted from them (not recorded which). This sequence was found in an adult woman who had mild COVID-19 (a few samples of this study predate the infection). Cell type and time point are not known.

CDR3 sequence (DNA): TGTGCCAGTAGCCTAGCGGTCTCCTACGAGCAGTACTTC. Translation gives CASSLAVSYEQYF. The chain has TRBV19 and TRBJ2-7, with 7 bases identical to TRBD2. Germline V gene data show CDR1 as LNHDA and CDR2 as SQIVND (reference sequence). J lost 0 bases, V lost 6 bases, and 2 bases had no gene match. The CDR3 covers 13 residues.